Each of the 3 T cell receptor beta chains below was sequenced from the same sample in a study of blood T cell repertoires in COVID-19. The table came from immunoSEQ multiplex PCR; TCRdb's copy has only in-frame clones and leaves some out. This table has 25,000 to 35,000 clones, 85% to 90% appearing once. Specimen: peripheral blood. These receptors were taken from a human donor in a cohort sampled during active COVID-19.

This chain uses TRBV6-2 or TRBV6-3 with TRBJ2-3; 13 bases agree with TRBD2. This CDR3 contains 17 residues. Trimming removed 5 bases from V and 1 base from J; junction bases left unmatched: 6. Germline values: CDR1 MNHEY, CDR2 SVGEGT. Written as DNA, the CDR3 is TGTGCCAGCAGTCATTACGGGACTAGCGGGGGCACAGATACGCAGTATTTT. Translated, it gives CASSHYGTSGGTDTQYF.

V and J are TRBV27 and TRBJ1-2, with unresolved D. CDR1 and CDR2 (germline): MNHEY, SMNVEV (reference sequence). The CDR3 is 14 amino acids. The germline V and J ends were trimmed by 2 bases and 4 bases, with 11 bases remaining between them. The CDR3 nucleotides are TGTGCCAGCAGTTTAGGCGCGGAGAGCTATGGCTACACCTTC. It is translated as CASSLGAESYGYTF.

A few counts support this clone. This rearrangement joins TRBV7-9 to TRBJ2-5, with 11 bases aligning to TRBD1. CDR1 and CDR2 from the germline V gene are SEHNR and FQNEAQ (reference sequence). J lost 3 bases, V lost 1 base, and 1 base had no gene match. The CDR3 has 15 amino acids. CDR3 sequence (DNA): TGTGCCAGCAGCTTAGGGGGACAGGGGGAAGAGACCCAGTACTTC. Translating gives CASSLGGQGEETQYF.